This entry describes one T cell receptor beta chain. Its antigen remains unidentified. These data originate in a study of OX40 agonist ivuxolimab in advanced cancers. Repertoires were generated with immunoSEQ multiplex PCR, while TCRdb's copy carries only in-frame clones and drops some. The sample holds roughly 100,000 clones; approximately 85% are singletons and the top ten take 3% to 4%. Germline V gives CDR1 LNHDA, CDR2 SQIVND (reference sequence). Trimming pared 7 bases from V and 3 bases from J, leaving 9 bases between. The CDR3 is 13 residues long. Study outcomes and limitations: Partial responders treated at 0.1-3.0 mg/kg exhibited clonal expansion among the lowest measured. Among expanded peripheral T cells, antigen specificity went undetermined.

V and J are TRBV19 and TRBJ2-2; D may be TRBD1 or TRBD2 (5 bases each). The receptor was isolated from an adult with an advanced solid tumor such as melanoma, head and neck, liver or kidney cancer. This sample comprised CD4+ or CD8+ T cells sorted from blood, obtained in a trial of the OX40 agonist ivuxolimab. In DNA, the CDR3 is TGTGCCAGTACCCTGGGGGACACCGGGGAGCTGTTTTTT. Amino acids: CASTLGDTGELFF.